This T cell receptor beta chain was sequenced in a study of T cell responses to AZD1222 COVID-19 vaccine. Notes on the study in general: White British donors predominated, females outnumbered males, and clonal diversity was possibly underestimated. It was only after the peak T cell response that any repertoires were sampled. When two AZD1222 doses had been given, Spike-specific TCR breadth and depth rose.

On this clone: Its antigen is undetermined.

TCRdb's copy holds only in-frame clones and misses some; the assay was immunoSEQ multiplex PCR. The sample has about 120,000 clones, approximately 88% seen once. The CDR3 is 15 residues long. The germline V and J ends were trimmed by 5 bases and 1 base, with 14 bases remaining between them. Germline CDR1 is MNHEY and CDR2 is SVGAGI. The receptor was derived from an adult in good health. The sample consisted of peripheral blood, taken on day 0 of AZD1222 vaccination. The genes are TRBV6-5 and TRBJ2-5, with D possibly TRBD2 on 6 matching bases. This chain's CDR3 is CASSLFDGGQETQYF. The CDR3 DNA sequence: TGTGCCAGCAGTCTCTTTGACGGGGGCCAAGAGACCCAGTACTTC.